These T cell receptor beta chains were read from a single sample in a study of blood T cell repertoires in COVID-19. The table came from immunoSEQ multiplex PCR; TCRdb's copy has only in-frame clones and leaves some out. The profile shows about 200,000 clones, around four fifths of them singletons. The specimen was peripheral blood. These receptor sequences come from a man aged 55 to 70 with COVID-19, enrolled during active disease. Each CDR3 is given with its conserved first and last residue. D genes are given only for firm matches.

>TRBV6-2/TRBV6-3|TRBJ1-4|TRBD1
CASSSDRGRITSSTNEKLFF
TGTGCCAGCAGTTCCGACAGGGGGAGGATAACTAGTTCAACTAATGAAAAACTGTTTTTT
>TRBV27|TRBJ2-7|TRBD1
CASSLESVAGGLYEQYF
TGTGCCAGCAGTTTAGAATCGGTGGCAGGGGGCCTGTATGAGCAGTACTTC
>TRBV19|TRBJ1-1|NA
CASGLMNTEAFF
TGTGCCTCCGGACTGATGAACACTGAAGCTTTCTTT
>TRBV7-9|TRBJ2-1|TRBD2
CASSFSGSAHEQFF
TGTGCCAGCAGCTTTAGCGGGAGTGCCCATGAGCAGTTCTTC
>TRBV12-5|TRBJ2-5|NA
CARSGETQYF
TGTGCTAGATCAGGGGAGACCCAGTACTTC
>TRBV6-6|TRBJ1-1|NA
CASRLHTGAAFF
TGTGCCAGCAGGCTTCATACAGGAGCGGCTTTCTTT
>TRBV19|TRBJ2-5|NA
CASSIVNGGETQYF
TGTGCCAGTAGTATTGTAAACGGAGGGGAGACCCAGTACTTC
>TRBV18|TRBJ1-6|TRBD1
CASSTGRNSPLHF
TGTGCCAGCTCGACAGGGAGAAATTCACCCCTCCACTTT
>TRBV11-2|TRBJ1-4|NA
CASSLAGGYEKLFF
TGTGCCAGCAGCTTAGCCGGGGGTTATGAAAAACTGTTTTTT
>TRBV7-2|TRBJ2-7|NA
CASSLAPGLSYEQYF
TGTGCCAGCAGCTTAGCCCCCGGACTCTCCTACGAGCAGTACTTC
>TRBV7-2|TRBJ1-1|NA
CASSLVGSPGGTEAFF
TGTGCCAGCAGCTTAGTCGGCAGCCCGGGAGGCACTGAAGCTTTCTTT
>TRBV6-2/TRBV6-3|TRBJ1-2|TRBD1
CASSRRTGANGYTF
TGTGCCAGCAGCCGAAGGACAGGAGCAAATGGCTACACCTTC
>TRBV5-8|TRBJ2-7|TRBD1
CASSGFKTGWSYEQYF
TGTGCCAGCAGCGGGTTTAAGACAGGGTGGTCCTACGAGCAGTACTTC